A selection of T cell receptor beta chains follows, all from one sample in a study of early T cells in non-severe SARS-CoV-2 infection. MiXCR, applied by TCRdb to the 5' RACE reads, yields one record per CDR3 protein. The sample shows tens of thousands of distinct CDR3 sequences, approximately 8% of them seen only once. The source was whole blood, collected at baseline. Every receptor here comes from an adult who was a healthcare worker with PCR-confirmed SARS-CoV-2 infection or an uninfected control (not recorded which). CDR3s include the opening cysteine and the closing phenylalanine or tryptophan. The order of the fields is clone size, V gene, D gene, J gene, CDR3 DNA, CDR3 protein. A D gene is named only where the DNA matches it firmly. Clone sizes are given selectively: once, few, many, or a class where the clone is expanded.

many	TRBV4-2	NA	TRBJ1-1	TGTGCCAGCAGCCAGGGGGCGCGGGGCACTGAAGCTTTCTTT	CASSQGARGTEAFF
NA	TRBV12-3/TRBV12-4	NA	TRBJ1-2	TGTGCCAGCAGTTTGGGTTATGGCTACACCTTC	CASSLGYGYTF
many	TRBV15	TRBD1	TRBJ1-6	TGTGCCACCAGCAGAGCGACCTCCGGGACAGGGCATTCACCCCTCCACTTT	CATSRATSGTGHSPLHF
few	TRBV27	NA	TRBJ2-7	TGTGCCAGCAGTTTATCGGCCTCCCCGAAATACGAGCAGTACTTC	CASSLSASPKYEQYF
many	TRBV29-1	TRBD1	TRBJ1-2	TGCAGCGTCCCACCCGGCCGCGAGGACAGGGTTGAGGATGGCTACACCTTC	CSVPPGREDRVEDGYTF
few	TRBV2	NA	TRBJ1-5	TGTGCCAGCAGGGAGGGGCTTAGCAATCAGCCCCAGCATTTT	CASREGLSNQPQHF
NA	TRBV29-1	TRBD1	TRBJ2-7	TGCAGCGTTGCAGGGGGCCTTAGCTCCTACGAGCAGTACTTC	CSVAGGLSSYEQYF
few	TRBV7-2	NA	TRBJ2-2	TGTGCCAGCAGCCCGCCCACGAACACCGGGGAGCTGTTTTTT	CASSPPTNTGELFF
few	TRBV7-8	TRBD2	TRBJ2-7	TGTGCCAGCGGGGGGGGAGTTGCCTACGAGCAGTACTTC	CASGGGVAYEQYF
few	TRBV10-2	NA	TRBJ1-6	TGCGCCAGCAGTCCAATAGGGGGTTTGGTGTCACCCCTCCACTTT	CASSPIGGLVSPLHF
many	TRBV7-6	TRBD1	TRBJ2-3	TGTGCCAGCAGCTTAAGCGGACAGGGGACCACAGATACGCAGTATTTT	CASSLSGQGTTDTQYF
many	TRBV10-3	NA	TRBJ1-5	TGTGCCATCAGTGAGCGCCCGGCTCAGCCCCAGCATTTT	CAISERPAQPQHF
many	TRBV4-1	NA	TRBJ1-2	TGCGCCAGCAGCCAAGCGGACAAATCTAACTATGGCTACACCTTC	CASSQADKSNYGYTF
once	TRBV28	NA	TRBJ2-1	TGTGCCAGCAGTCTCCAAAGCCTCTACAATGAGCAGTTCTTC	CASSLQSLYNEQFF
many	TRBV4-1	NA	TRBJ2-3	TGCGCCAGCAGCCAGATCGCAGATACGCAGTATTTT	CASSQIADTQYF
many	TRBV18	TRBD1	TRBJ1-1	TGTGCCAGCTCACCCGGGACAGGGATCTTTATGAACACTGAAGCTTTCTTT	CASSPGTGIFMNTEAFF
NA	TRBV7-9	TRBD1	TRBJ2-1	TGTGCCAGCAGCTCCACAGGGGGCGGTGAGCAGTTCTTC	CASSSTGGGEQFF
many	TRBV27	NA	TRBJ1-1	TGTGCCAGCAGTTTATCATGGAACACTGAAGCTTTCTTT	CASSLSWNTEAFF
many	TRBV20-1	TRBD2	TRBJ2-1	TGCAGTGCTAGAGATCGAGCGGGAAGCTCCTACAATGAGCAGTTCTTC	CSARDRAGSSYNEQFF
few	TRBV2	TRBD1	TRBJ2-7	TGTGCCAGCACCCCTGTTAGGACAGGGGGCGGCGAGCAGTACTTC	CASTPVRTGGGEQYF
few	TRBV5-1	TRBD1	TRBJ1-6	TGCGCCAGCAGACCAGGGGGAGGGAGCTCCTATAATTCACCCCTCCACTTT	CASRPGGGSSYNSPLHF
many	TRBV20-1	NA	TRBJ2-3	TGCAGTGCGGAGGAGGGGGATACGCAGTATTTT	CSAEEGDTQYF
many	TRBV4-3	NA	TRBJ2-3	TGCGCCAGCAGCCAAGACGGCACAGATACGCAGTATTTT	CASSQDGTDTQYF
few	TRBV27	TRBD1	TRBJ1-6	TGTGCCAGCTCCAACAGGGGCGATAATTCACCCCTCCACTTT	CASSNRGDNSPLHF
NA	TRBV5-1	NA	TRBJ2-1	TGCGCCAGCAGCTACAGGGAGACCGCATCCTACAATGAGCAGTTCTTC	CASSYRETASYNEQFF
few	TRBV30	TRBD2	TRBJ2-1	TGTGCCTCTAGCGGCCTCTCCTACAATGAGCAGTTCTTC	CASSGLSYNEQFF
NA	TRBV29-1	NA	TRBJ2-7	TGCAGCGTTGAAGGACAGACTCTTCTTCCTTCCTACGAGCAGTACTTC	CSVEGQTLLPSYEQYF
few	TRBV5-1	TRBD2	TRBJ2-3	TGCGCCAGCAGCCGTAGCGGGGGATACACAGATACGCAGTATTTT	CASSRSGGYTDTQYF
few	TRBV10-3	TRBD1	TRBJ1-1	TGTGCCATCAGTGAATCTCGGACAGGGGGCTATAACACTGAAGCTTTCTTT	CAISESRTGGYNTEAFF
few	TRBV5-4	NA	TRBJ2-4	TGTGCCAGCAGCGCGGGAAGAGCCAAAAACATTCAGTACTTC	CASSAGRAKNIQYF
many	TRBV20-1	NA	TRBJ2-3	TGCAGTGCTGGGACCGGCACAGATACGCAGTATTTT	CSAGTGTDTQYF
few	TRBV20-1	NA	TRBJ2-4	TGCAGTGCCGAGGCGGGGACCCTAGCCAAAAACATTCAGTACTTC	CSAEAGTLAKNIQYF
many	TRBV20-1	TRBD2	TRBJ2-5	TGCAGTGCTAGAGATCGAGGTAGCGGGGGGGCAGAGACCCAGTACTTC	CSARDRGSGGAETQYF
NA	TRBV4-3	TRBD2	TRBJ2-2	TGCGCCAGCAGCCAAGCTAGCGGGGGGATCGGGGAGCTGTTTTTT	CASSQASGGIGELFF
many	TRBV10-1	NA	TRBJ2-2	TGCGCCAGCAGCACAGTCACCGGGGAGCTGTTTTTT	CASSTVTGELFF
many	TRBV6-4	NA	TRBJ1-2	TGTGCCAGCAGTGACGACTATGGCTACACCTTC	CASSDDYGYTF
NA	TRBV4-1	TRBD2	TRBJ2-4	TGCGCCAGCAGCCAAGGACTAGCGGGGGGTCGAGCCAAAAACATTCAGTACTTC	CASSQGLAGGRAKNIQYF
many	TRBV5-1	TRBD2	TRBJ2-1	TGCGCCAGCAGCTTGTTTCGCGGGGGGCCCTCGGATGAGCAGTTCTTC	CASSLFRGGPSDEQFF
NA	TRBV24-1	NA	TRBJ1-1	TGTGCCACCAGCCCGGGGAACACTGAAGCTTTCTTT	CATSPGNTEAFF
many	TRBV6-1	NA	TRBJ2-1	TGTGCCAGTTGGACTGACGATGAGCAGTTCTTC	CASWTDDEQFF
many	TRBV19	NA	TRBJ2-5	TGTGCCAGTAGTATAGGCGGGAAAGGACTTCAAGAGACCCAGTACTTC	CASSIGGKGLQETQYF
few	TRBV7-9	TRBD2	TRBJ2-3	TGTGCCAGCAGCTTGGCAAGCGGGGGGCGGGGATATACGCAGTATTTT	CASSLASGGRGYTQYF
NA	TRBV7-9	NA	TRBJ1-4	TGTGCCAGCAGCCGTGAAAATGAAAAACTGTTTTTT	CASSRENEKLFF
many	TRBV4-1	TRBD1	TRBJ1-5	TGCGCCAGCAGCCAAGACAGGGGGGTGGATCAGCCCCAGCATTTT	CASSQDRGVDQPQHF
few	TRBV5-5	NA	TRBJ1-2	TGTGCCAGCAGCACCCGGGCCACATCACTCTATGGCTACACCTTC	CASSTRATSLYGYTF
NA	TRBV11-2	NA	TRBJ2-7	TGTGCCAGCAGCCCTCAGTTAAGGGACCCAGGACGTTCCGAGCAGTACTTC	CASSPQLRDPGRSEQYF
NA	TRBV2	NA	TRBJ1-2	TGTGCCAGCAGCCGGGACTCGCTCTCCTATGGCTACACCTTC	CASSRDSLSYGYTF
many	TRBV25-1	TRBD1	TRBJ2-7	TGTGCCAGCACCCCGATCGGGGACAGGGAGGACGAGCAGTACTTC	CASTPIGDREDEQYF
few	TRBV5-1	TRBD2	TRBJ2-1	TGCGCCAGCAGCTTGGGCGGGACTAGCGTCAATGAGCAGTTCTTC	CASSLGGTSVNEQFF
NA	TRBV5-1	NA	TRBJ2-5	TGCGCCAGCAGCTTGCCGGACGGCCAAGAGACCCAGTACTTC	CASSLPDGQETQYF